This T cell receptor beta chain came from a study of shared clonotypes between healthy human individuals. The assay was immunoSEQ multiplex PCR, and TCRdb's table has in-frame clones only and misses some. The sample contains a few million clones, 93% of which appear only once. V lost 5 bases and J lost 4; bases outside the gene matches: 4. This CDR3 comprises 13 residues. Germline CDR1 is MDHEN and CDR2 is SYDVKM. This clone appeared once. Naive CD8 cells lacked CD45RO, underwent positive selection for CCR7 and left out terminally differentiated effector memory CD45RA+ cells. The study enrolled healthy HIV-negative adults without recent acute infections or vaccinations as donors.

The clonotype originates from a man aged 18 to 30 in good health. Some clones in this sample may be carry-over from other donors' samples. The chain has TRBV28 and TRBJ1-2, with 7 bases aligning to TRBD1. Sequences were obtained from naive CD8+ T cells from PBMCs. CDR3 sequence (DNA): TGTGCCAGCAGTGACCCAGGGGGCTATGGCTACACCTTC. Translation gives CASSDPGGYGYTF.